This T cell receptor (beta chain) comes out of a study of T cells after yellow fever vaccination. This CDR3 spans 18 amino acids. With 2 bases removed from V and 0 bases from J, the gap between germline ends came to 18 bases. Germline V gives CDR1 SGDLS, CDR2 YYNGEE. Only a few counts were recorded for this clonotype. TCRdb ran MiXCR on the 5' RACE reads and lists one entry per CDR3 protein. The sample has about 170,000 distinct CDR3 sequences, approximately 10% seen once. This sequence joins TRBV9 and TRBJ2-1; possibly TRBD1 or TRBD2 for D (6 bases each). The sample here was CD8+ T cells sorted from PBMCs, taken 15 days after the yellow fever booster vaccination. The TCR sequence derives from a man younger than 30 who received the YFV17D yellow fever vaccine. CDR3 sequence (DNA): TGTGCCAGCAGCGTTGCTTCCGGAGGGGGAAGCTCCTACAATGAGCAGTTCTTC. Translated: CASSVASGGGSSYNEQFF. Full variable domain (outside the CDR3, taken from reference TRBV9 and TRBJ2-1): DSGVTQTPKHLITATGQRVTLRCSPRSGDLSVYWYQQSLDQGLQFLIQYYNGEERAKGNILERFSAQQFPDLHSELNLSSLELGDSALYFCASSVASGGGSSYNEQFFGPGTRLTVL.